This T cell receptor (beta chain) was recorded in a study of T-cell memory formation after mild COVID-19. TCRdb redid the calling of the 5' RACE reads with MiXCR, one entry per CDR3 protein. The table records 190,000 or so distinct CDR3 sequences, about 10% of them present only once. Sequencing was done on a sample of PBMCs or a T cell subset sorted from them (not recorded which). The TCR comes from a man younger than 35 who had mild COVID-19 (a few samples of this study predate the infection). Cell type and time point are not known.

CDR3 nucleotides: TGTGCCAGCAGCCAACAGGGGGCAGATACGCAGTATTTT. Translation gives CASSQQGADTQYF. The chain employs TRBV7-2 and TRBJ2-3; the match to TRBD1 covers 8 bases. Germline V gene data show CDR1 as SGHTA and CDR2 as FQGNSA. CDR3 length: 13 amino acids. J was trimmed by 4 bases and V by 5 bases; bases with no gene match: 2.